A selection of T cell receptor beta chains follows, all from one sample in a study of T cells after yellow fever vaccination. One entry per CDR3 protein, called by TCRdb with MiXCR from the 5' RACE reads. The sample contains over 300,000 distinct CDR3 sequences, 4.1% of which appear only once. This specimen consisted of PBMCs, obtained 5 days after the yellow fever booster vaccination. These receptor sequences come from a man between 18 and 35 years old who received the YFV17D yellow fever vaccine. Both conserved end residues are part of each CDR3. A D gene is named only where the DNA matches it firmly. Only part of the rows carry a size: once, few, many, or a class if the clone is expanded.

>TRBJ2-2|TRBV20-1|many|TRBD1
TGCAGTGCTAGGACAGGGGACACCGGGGAGCTGTTTTTT
CSARTGDTGELFF
>TRBJ1-3|TRBV6-5|NA|NA
TGTGCCAGCAGTTCTCACCTTCCGACAGGCTTCTCTGGAAACACCATATATTTT
CASSSHLPTGFSGNTIYF
>TRBJ1-5|TRBV7-3|few|NA
TGTGCCAGCAGCTTAAGCATTCGGTGGTCGGGGATGAGTGGCAATCAGCCCCAGCATTTT
CASSLSIRWSGMSGNQPQHF
>TRBJ2-7|TRBV7-2|NA|TRBD2
TGTGCCAGCAGCCCGGGACTAGCGGGGAGTGAGCAGTACTTC
CASSPGLAGSEQYF
>TRBJ2-1|TRBV12-3/TRBV12-4|medium-sized|TRBD2
TGTGCCAGCAGTTTCCTCGCGGGGGGGCCTTACAATGAGCAGTTCTTC
CASSFLAGGPYNEQFF
>TRBJ1-3|TRBV28|few|NA
TGTGCCAGCAGCTCTGGGGGGGCCTCTGGAAACACCATATATTTT
CASSSGGASGNTIYF
>TRBJ2-7|TRBV19|many|NA
TGTGCCAGTAGTGGAACAGGGTCATCCTACGAGCAGTACTTC
CASSGTGSSYEQYF
>TRBJ2-1|TRBV12-3/TRBV12-4|NA|TRBD1
TGTGCCAGCAGACCGGGACAGGGGTGGAATGAGCAGTTCTTC
CASRPGQGWNEQFF
>TRBJ1-1|TRBV27|NA|NA
TGTGCCAGCAGTTCCGGTACACCAAACACTGAAGCTTTCTTT
CASSSGTPNTEAFF
>TRBJ2-7|TRBV7-6|many|TRBD1
TGTGCCAGCAGCTCAAAATACGACAGGGATCGGCGCGAGCAGTACTTC
CASSSKYDRDRREQYF
>TRBJ2-3|TRBV11-2|few|TRBD2
TGTGCCAGCTCTGAGGGGACTAGCGGGGGTGATACGCAGTATTTT
CASSEGTSGGDTQYF
>TRBJ2-1|TRBV7-9|many|TRBD2
TGTGCCAGCAGCCCTAGCGGGGGGGCGGGTGAGCAGTTCTTC
CASSPSGGAGEQFF
>TRBJ2-2|TRBV2|NA|TRBD2
TGTGCCAGCATTAGGACTAGCGGCACCGGGGAGCTGTTTTTT
CASIRTSGTGELFF
>TRBJ1-6|TRBV7-2|many|NA
TGTGCCAGCAGCTTTGAGTATAATTCACCCCTCCACTTT
CASSFEYNSPLHF
>TRBJ2-1|TRBV9|NA|NA
TGTGCCAGCAGCGTAGGTGTCACAAACCTCTACAATGAGCAGTTCTTC
CASSVGVTNLYNEQFF
>TRBJ1-1|TRBV18|few|NA
TGTGCCAGCGACCGAACGGGGGGCGGCACTGAAGCTTTCTTT
CASDRTGGGTEAFF
>TRBJ2-5|TRBV20-1|NA|TRBD2
TGCAGTGCCACCGGACTAGCGGGGGCTGAGACCCAGTACTTC
CSATGLAGAETQYF
>TRBJ2-1|TRBV12-3/TRBV12-4|few|TRBD2
TGTGCCAGCAGTTTTTTTGGACTAGCGGCCTACAATGAGCAGTTCTTC
CASSFFGLAAYNEQFF
>TRBJ2-7|TRBV30|NA|NA
TGTGCCTGCTCGGAAGGTCCGTCCTACGAGCAGTACTTC
CACSEGPSYEQYF
>TRBJ1-4|TRBV5-5|few|NA
TGTGCCAGCAGCTTGGGGGGGTTTGGTGAAAAACTGTTTTTT
CASSLGGFGEKLFF
>TRBJ2-2|TRBV29-1|NA|NA
TGCAGCGTTGTACGGGGATCCGGGGAGCTGTTTTTT
CSVVRGSGELFF
>TRBJ2-3|TRBV7-6|many|NA
TGTGCCAGCAGCTTAGCTGGACAGCGAACAGATACGCAGTATTTT
CASSLAGQRTDTQYF
>TRBJ1-1|TRBV4-1|many|NA
TGCGCCAGCAGCCAAGATGTCAGGGCGGCGAGCACTGAAGCTTTCTTT
CASSQDVRAASTEAFF
>TRBJ2-5|TRBV4-3|NA|TRBD2
TGCGCCAGCAGCCAAGTTCGGACTAGCGGCCTAGCTCCACAAGAGACCCAGTACTTC
CASSQVRTSGLAPQETQYF
>TRBJ1-1|TRBV6-5|NA|NA
TGTGCCAGCCAGACGAGGGCGTACACTGAAGCTTTCTTT
CASQTRAYTEAFF
>TRBJ1-1|TRBV2|few|NA
TGTGCCAGCAGATTAGAGGGGACGGCTGAAGCTTTCTTT
CASRLEGTAEAFF
>TRBJ2-2|TRBV6-6|few|NA
TGTGCCAGCAGTTCCCTTAGAACCGGGGAGCTGTTTTTT
CASSSLRTGELFF
>TRBJ2-5|TRBV7-7|many|NA
TGTGCCAGCAGCTTAGAGGTGCAGGGTGCGGGTGAGACCCAGTACTTC
CASSLEVQGAGETQYF
>TRBJ1-6|TRBV6-6|few|NA
TGTGCCAGCAGTTACGATTCACCCCTCCACTTT
CASSYDSPLHF
>TRBJ2-3|TRBV11-2|many|TRBD2
TGTGCCAGCAGCCCTCGGGAGACTAGCGCGGCTACGCAGTATTTT
CASSPRETSAATQYF
>TRBJ2-2|TRBV6-5|few|NA
TGTGCCAGCACCAAACGGGGACAGAACACCGGGGAGCTGTTTTTT
CASTKRGQNTGELFF
>TRBJ2-3|TRBV19|NA|TRBD2
TGTGCCAGTATTCCGACTAGCGGGGCTAGCACAGATACGCAGTATTTT
CASIPTSGASTDTQYF
>TRBJ1-5|TRBV12-5|NA|TRBD1
TGTGCTAGTGGTTTGGGGCCTTGGACAGGGGGCCGTCGAGGCAATCAGCCCCAGCATTTT
CASGLGPWTGGRRGNQPQHF
>TRBJ1-2|TRBV4-3|NA|NA
TGCGCCAGCAGCCCAGACGGGGGAGGGGTAGGCTACACCTTC
CASSPDGGGVGYTF
>TRBJ2-5|TRBV6-6|NA|NA
TGTGCCAGCAGTTTTCCCCTTATAGAGACCCAGTACTTC
CASSFPLIETQYF